This T cell receptor (beta chain) was sequenced in a study of blood T cell repertoires in COVID-19. The protocol was immunoSEQ multiplex PCR, while the TCRdb copy is restricted to in-frame clones and leaves out a portion. The repertoire holds 350,000 to 400,000 clones, about 89% seen once, with about 0.86% in the top ten. The length of the CDR3 is 15 residues. Germline V gives CDR1 MNHEY, CDR2 SMNVEV (reference sequence). The ends lost 5 bases at V and 6 bases at J; junction bases unmatched: 8. Input material: PBMCs or T cells enriched from blood (not recorded which). The gene calls are TRBV27 and TRBJ2-1; 9 nucleotides align to TRBD1. The clonotype originates from a middle-aged woman who had been exposed to COVID-19. As DNA, the CDR3 is TGTGCCAGCAGTCCATGGGGACAGGGAAGCAATGAGCAGTTCTTC. Protein product: CASSPWGQGSNEQFF.